A selection of T cell receptor beta chains follows, all from one sample in a study of T cell clonotyping in hematopoietic cell transplantation. The table came from immunoSEQ multiplex PCR; TCRdb's copy has only in-frame clones and leaves some out. The data show approximately 50,000 clones, with 70% to 90% seen just once and about 5.6% held by the top ten. The source material was peripheral blood mononuclear cells, sampled before stem cell transplant. These receptors all stem from a man in his 60s with biphenotypic leukemia. Some clones in this sample may be carry-over from other donors' samples. The CDR3 runs from the conserved cysteine through the conserved F or W. A D gene is named only where the DNA matches it firmly.

DNA: TGTGCCAGCAGACCCTTTAGCGGGAGAAGTGCAGATACGCAGTATTTT; CDR3: CASRPFSGRSADTQYF; J: TRBJ2-3; D: TRBD2; V: TRBV11-1
DNA: TGTGCCAGCAGCCGAAGAAGACTAGCGGGAGTGAGCGACGAGCAGTACTTC; CDR3: CASSRRRLAGVSDEQYF; J: TRBJ2-7; D: TRBD2; V: TRBV13
DNA: TGTGCCTGGAGTGTGCTGGACGGTGGGGATCAGCCCCAGCATTTT; CDR3: CAWSVLDGGDQPQHF; J: TRBJ1-5; D: -; V: TRBV30
DNA: TGTGCCAGCAGCCGAGATAGCGGGAGGAGTATGAACACCGGGGAGCTGTTTTTT; CDR3: CASSRDSGRSMNTGELFF; J: TRBJ2-2; D: TRBD2; V: TRBV7-2
DNA: TGTGCCAGCAGCCCTTTGAGGCAGGGGAGAGCTTTCTTT; CDR3: CASSPLRQGRAFF; J: TRBJ1-1; D: -; V: TRBV5-8
DNA: TGTGCCAGCAGTTACAATAACAGGGCTAGGAGCGAGCAGTACTTC; CDR3: CASSYNNRARSEQYF; J: TRBJ2-7; D: -; V: TRBV6-5
DNA: TGCGCCAGCAAGGACCAAGAGACCCAGTACTTC; CDR3: CASKDQETQYF; J: TRBJ2-5; D: -; V: TRBV10-2
DNA: TGCGCCAGCAGCTTTGATAGGATCACCTACAATGAGCAGTTCTTC; CDR3: CASSFDRITYNEQFF; J: TRBJ2-1; D: -; V: TRBV5-1
DNA: TGTGCCAGCAGCCCCCGGGACAGGGTCGCTCAGCCCCAGCATTTT; CDR3: CASSPRDRVAQPQHF; J: TRBJ1-5; D: TRBD1; V: TRBV2
DNA: TGCGCCAGCAGTGTGGGCCCTGAAGCTTTCTTT; CDR3: CASSVGPEAFF; J: TRBJ1-1; D: -; V: TRBV10-2
DNA: TGTGCCTGGAGTACGACAGGCCCTGAAGCTTTCTTT; CDR3: CAWSTTGPEAFF; J: TRBJ1-1; D: -; V: TRBV30
DNA: TGTGCCTGGAGTGTACAGGGGCTGATGAACACTGAAGCTTTCTTT; CDR3: CAWSVQGLMNTEAFF; J: TRBJ1-1; D: TRBD1; V: TRBV30
DNA: TGCGCCAGCAGCCAAATAGCGGGGACGGACAATGAGCAGTTCTTC; CDR3: CASSQIAGTDNEQFF; J: TRBJ2-1; D: TRBD2; V: TRBV4-1
DNA: TGCGCCAGCACTCAAACAACAGGGGGGAACACTGAAGCTTTCTTT; CDR3: CASTQTTGGNTEAFF; J: TRBJ1-1; D: TRBD1; V: TRBV5-1
DNA: TGTGCCTGGAGTGTACCCGGGGATTGGCTGCCCCAGCATTTT; CDR3: CAWSVPGDWLPQHF; J: TRBJ1-5; D: -; V: TRBV30
DNA: TGTGCCAGCAGCTTAGTTAGGATGAGACAGAACACCGGGGAGCTGTTTTTT; CDR3: CASSLVRMRQNTGELFF; J: TRBJ2-2; D: -; V: TRBV5-4
DNA: TGTGCCAGCAGCTTACGGACTAGCCCATACCGGGAGACCCAGTACTTC; CDR3: CASSLRTSPYRETQYF; J: TRBJ2-5; D: TRBD2; V: TRBV5-4